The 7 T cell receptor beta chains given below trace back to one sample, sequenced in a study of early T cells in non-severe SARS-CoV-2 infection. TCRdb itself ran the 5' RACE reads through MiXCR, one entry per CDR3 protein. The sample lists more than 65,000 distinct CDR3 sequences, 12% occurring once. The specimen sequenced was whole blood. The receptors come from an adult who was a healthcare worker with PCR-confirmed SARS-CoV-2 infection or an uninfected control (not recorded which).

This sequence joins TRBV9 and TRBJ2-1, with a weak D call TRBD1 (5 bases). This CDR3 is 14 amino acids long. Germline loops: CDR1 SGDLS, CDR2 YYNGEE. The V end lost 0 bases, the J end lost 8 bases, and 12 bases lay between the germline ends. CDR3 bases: TGTGCCAGCAGCGTAGGGGGCGGACGGGATGAGCAGTTCTTC. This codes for CASSVGGGRDEQFF.

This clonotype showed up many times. CDR3 amino acids: CASSFLGQIATPLHF. The CDR3, as DNA: TGTGCCAGCAGCTTTCTAGGACAGATCGCAACACCCCTCCACTTT. J is TRBJ1-6 and V is TRBV5-8, with D tentatively TRBD1 (6 bases). This CDR3 is built from 15 residues. V lost 2 bases to trimming and J lost 11 bases, with 17 bases between them. The germline gives CDR1 SGHTS, CDR2 YDEGEE.

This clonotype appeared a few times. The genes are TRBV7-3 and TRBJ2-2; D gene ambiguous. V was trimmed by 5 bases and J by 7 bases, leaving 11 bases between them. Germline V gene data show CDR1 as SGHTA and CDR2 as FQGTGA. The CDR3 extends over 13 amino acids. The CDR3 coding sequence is TGTGCCAGCAGCCCCCTGGTCCGCGGGGAGCTGTTTTTT. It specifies CASSPLVRGELFF.

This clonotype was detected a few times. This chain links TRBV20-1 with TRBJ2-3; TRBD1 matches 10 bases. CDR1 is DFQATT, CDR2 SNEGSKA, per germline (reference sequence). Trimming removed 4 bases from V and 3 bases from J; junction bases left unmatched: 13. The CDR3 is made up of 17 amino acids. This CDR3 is CSAISPTRDRGTDTQYF. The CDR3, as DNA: TGCAGTGCTATTTCTCCTACCCGGGACAGGGGAACAGATACGCAGTATTTT.

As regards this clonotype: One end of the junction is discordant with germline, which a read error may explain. The CDR3 sequence: CASSLGAGDADAQYF. CDR3 DNA sequence: TGCGCCAGCAGCTTGGGTGCGGGAGACGCAGATGCGCAGTATTTT. The genes are TRBV5-1 and TRBJ2-3; 7 nucleotides align to TRBD2. Germline CDR1 reads SGHRS; CDR2 reads YFSETQ. The CDR3 is made up of 15 amino acids.

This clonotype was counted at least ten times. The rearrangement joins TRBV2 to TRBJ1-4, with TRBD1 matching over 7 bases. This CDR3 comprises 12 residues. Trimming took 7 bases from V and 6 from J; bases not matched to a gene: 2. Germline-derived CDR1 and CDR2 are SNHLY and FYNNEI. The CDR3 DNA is TGTGCCAGCAAAGACAGGGATGAAAAACTGTTTTTT. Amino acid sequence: CASKDRDEKLFF. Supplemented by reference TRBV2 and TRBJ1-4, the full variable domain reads EPEVTQTPSHQVTQMGQEVILRCVPISNHLYFYWYRQILGQKVEFLVSFYNNEISEKSEIFDDQFSVERPDGSNFTLKIRSTKLEDSAMYFCASKDRDEKLFFGSGTQLSVL.

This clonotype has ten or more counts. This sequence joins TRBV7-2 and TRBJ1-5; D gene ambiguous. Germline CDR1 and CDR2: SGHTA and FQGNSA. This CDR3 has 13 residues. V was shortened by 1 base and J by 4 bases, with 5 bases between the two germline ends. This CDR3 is CASSLGWNQPQHF. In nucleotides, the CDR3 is TGTGCCAGCAGCTTAGGTTGGAATCAGCCCCAGCATTTT.